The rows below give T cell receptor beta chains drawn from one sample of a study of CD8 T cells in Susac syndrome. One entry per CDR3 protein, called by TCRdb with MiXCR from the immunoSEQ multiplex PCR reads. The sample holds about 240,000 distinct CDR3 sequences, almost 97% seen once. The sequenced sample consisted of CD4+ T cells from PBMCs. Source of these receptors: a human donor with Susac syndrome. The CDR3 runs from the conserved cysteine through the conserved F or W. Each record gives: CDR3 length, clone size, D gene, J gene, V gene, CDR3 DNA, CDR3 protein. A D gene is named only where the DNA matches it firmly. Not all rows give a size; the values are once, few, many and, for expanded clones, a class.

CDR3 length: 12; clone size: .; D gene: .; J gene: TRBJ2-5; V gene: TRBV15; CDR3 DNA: TGTGCCACCAGCCGGGACAAGGGAATCCAGTACTTC; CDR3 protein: CATSRDKGIQYF
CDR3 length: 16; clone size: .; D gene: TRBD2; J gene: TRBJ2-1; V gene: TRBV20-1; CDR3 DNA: TGCAGTGCTAGAGGCTCCGGGACTAGCGGGAACACTGAGCAGTTCTTC; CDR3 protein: CSARGSGTSGNTEQFF
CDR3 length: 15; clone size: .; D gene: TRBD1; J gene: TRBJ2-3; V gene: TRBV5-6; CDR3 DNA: TGTGCCAGCAGGCCCCGGGACAGGATTTCAGATACGCAGTATTTT; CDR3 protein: CASRPRDRISDTQYF
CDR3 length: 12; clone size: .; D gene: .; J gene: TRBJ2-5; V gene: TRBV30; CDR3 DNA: TGTGCCTGGAGTGGACCCAGAGAGACCCAGTACTTC; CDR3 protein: CAWSGPRETQYF
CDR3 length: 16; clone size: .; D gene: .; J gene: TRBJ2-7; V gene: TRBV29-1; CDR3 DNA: TGCAGCGTCTTACGGCGGTCAGAGACGATAACCTACGAGCAGTACTTC; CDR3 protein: CSVLRRSETITYEQYF
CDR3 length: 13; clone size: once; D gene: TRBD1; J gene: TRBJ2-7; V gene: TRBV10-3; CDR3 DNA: TGTGCCATCAGGGAGGGACAGGGGGCGCCGGGGTACTTC; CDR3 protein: CAIREGQGAPGYF
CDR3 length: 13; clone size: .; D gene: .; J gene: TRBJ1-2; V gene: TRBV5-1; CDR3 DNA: TGCGCCAGCAGCTTGGCCGAGCGAGGCGGCTACACCTTC; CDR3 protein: CASSLAERGGYTF
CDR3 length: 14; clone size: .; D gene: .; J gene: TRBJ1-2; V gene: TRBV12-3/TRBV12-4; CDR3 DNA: TGTGCCAGCAGACCACAGGGTTACAGCTATGGCTACACCTTC; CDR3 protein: CASRPQGYSYGYTF
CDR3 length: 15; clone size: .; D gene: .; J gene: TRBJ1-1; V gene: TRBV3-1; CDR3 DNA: TGTGCCAGCAGCCAAGAGGTGGTTGGGAACACTGAAGCTTTCTTT; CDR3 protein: CASSQEVVGNTEAFF
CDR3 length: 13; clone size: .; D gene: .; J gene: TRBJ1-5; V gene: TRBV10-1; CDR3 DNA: TGCGCCAGCAGTGAGAGTAGCAATCAGCCCCAGCATTTT; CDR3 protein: CASSESSNQPQHF
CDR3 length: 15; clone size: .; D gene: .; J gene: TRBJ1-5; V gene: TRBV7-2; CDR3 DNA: TGTGCCAGCAGCTTAGTTGTGGGAATCGGGCAGCCCCAGCATTTT; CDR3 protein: CASSLVVGIGQPQHF
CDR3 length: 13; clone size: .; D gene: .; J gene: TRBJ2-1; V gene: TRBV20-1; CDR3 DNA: TGCAGTGCTAGAGGTCCGCCCAGCAATGAGCAGTTCTTC; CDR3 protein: CSARGPPSNEQFF
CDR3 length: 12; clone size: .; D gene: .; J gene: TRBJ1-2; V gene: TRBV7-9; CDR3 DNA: TGTGCCAGCAGCACCACCGTGGGGTTCTACACCTTC; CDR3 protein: CASSTTVGFYTF
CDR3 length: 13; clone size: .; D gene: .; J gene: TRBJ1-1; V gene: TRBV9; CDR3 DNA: TGTGCCAGCAGCGTTACAGGGCAAACTGAAGCTTTCTTT; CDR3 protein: CASSVTGQTEAFF
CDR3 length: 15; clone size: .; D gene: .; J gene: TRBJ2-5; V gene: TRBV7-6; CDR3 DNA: TGTGCCAGCAGCACCACACGGACGGGGGAAGAGACCCAGTACTTC; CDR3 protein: CASSTTRTGEETQYF
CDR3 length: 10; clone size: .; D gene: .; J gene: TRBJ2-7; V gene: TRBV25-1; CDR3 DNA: TGTGCCAGCAGCAAAGAAGAGCAGTACTTC; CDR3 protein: CASSKEEQYF
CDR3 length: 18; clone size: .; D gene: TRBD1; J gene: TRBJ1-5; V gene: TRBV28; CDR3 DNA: TGTGCCAGCAGTTTATGGGACACCGGGACAGACTCCAATCAGCCCCAGCATTTT; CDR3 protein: CASSLWDTGTDSNQPQHF
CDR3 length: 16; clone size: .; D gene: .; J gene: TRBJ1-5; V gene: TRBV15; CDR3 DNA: TGTGCCACCAGCAGATCCAGGGATGCGGGCAATCAGCCCCAGCATTTT; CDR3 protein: CATSRSRDAGNQPQHF
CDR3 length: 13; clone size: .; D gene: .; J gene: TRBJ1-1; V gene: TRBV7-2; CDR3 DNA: TGTGCCAGCAGCTTAGACGTGTTGGCTGAAGCTTTCTTT; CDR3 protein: CASSLDVLAEAFF
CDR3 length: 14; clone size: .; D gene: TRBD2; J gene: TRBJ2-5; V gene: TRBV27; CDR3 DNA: TGTGCCAGCCGGAGGACTAGCGGAAGAGAGACCCAGTACTTC; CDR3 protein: CASRRTSGRETQYF
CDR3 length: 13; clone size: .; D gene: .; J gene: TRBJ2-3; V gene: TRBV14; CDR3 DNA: TGTGCCAGCAGCCAGGGGACTTACCAGGCGCAGTATTTT; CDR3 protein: CASSQGTYQAQYF
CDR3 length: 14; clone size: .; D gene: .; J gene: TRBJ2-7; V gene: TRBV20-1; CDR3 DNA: TGCAGTGCCCCCCAATGGGGAAGGGTACGGGAGCAGTACTTC; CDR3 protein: CSAPQWGRVREQYF
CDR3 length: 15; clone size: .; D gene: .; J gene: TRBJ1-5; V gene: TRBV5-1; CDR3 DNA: TGCGCCAGCAGCTTGGATGGGGTGACGGTACAGCCCCAGCATTTT; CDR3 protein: CASSLDGVTVQPQHF
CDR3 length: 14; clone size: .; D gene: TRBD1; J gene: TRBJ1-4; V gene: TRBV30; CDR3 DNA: TGTGCCTGGAGTGCGGGACAGGGTAATGAAAAACTGTTTTTT; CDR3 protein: CAWSAGQGNEKLFF
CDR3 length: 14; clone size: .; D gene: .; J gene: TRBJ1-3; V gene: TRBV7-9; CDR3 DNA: TGTGCCAGCAACCAGGGTAAACCTGGAAACACCATATATTTT; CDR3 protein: CASNQGKPGNTIYF
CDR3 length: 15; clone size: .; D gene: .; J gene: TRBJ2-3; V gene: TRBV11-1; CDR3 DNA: TGTGCCAGCAGCCTACAGACGGCGAGCACAGATACGCAGTATTTT; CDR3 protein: CASSLQTASTDTQYF
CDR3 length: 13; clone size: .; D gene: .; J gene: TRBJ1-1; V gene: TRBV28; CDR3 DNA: TGTGCCAGCTCCCTCAGGGTGAACACTGAAGCTTTCTTT; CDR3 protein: CASSLRVNTEAFF
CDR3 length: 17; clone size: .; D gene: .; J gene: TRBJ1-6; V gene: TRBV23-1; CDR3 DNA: TGCGCCAGCAGTCAATCTGAGTCCGGGACTACTTATTCACCCCTCCACTTT; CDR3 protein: CASSQSESGTTYSPLHF
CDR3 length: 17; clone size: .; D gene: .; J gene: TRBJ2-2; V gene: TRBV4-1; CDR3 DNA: TGCGCCAGCAGCCAGGGTCTAGGGGCTTTGAACACCGGGGAGCTGTTTTTT; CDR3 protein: CASSQGLGALNTGELFF
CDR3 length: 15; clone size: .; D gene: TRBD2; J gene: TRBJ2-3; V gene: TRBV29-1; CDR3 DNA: TGCAGCGTTGAAGATTGGCGGGAGAGCACAGATACGCAGTATTTT; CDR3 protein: CSVEDWRESTDTQYF
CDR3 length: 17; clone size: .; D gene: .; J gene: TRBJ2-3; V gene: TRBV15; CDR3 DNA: TGTGCCACCAGCAGAGACTTTGGTCCACTTATCACAGATACGCAGTATTTT; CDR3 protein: CATSRDFGPLITDTQYF
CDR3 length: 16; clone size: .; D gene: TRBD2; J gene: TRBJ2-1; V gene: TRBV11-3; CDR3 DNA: TGTGCCAGCAGCTTCGTCGGACTAGACAGCTACAATGAGCAGTTCTTC; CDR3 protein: CASSFVGLDSYNEQFF
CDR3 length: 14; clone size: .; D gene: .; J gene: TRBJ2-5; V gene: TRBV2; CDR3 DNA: TGTGCCAGCAGTGGGGTGACTCAACAAGAGACCCAGTACTTC; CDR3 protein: CASSGVTQQETQYF
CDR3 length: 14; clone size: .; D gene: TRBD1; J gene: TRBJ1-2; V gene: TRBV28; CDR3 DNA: TGTGCCAGCAGTTTAACCGGGACAGGTACCGGCTACACCTTC; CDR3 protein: CASSLTGTGTGYTF
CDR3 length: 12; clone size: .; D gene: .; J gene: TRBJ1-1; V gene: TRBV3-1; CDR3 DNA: TGTGCCAGCAGCCAACCGGGAACTGAAGCTTTCTTT; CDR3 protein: CASSQPGTEAFF
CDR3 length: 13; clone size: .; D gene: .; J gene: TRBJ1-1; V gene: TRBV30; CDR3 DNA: TGTGCCTGGAAACCAGGGCCGAACACTGAAGCTTTCTTT; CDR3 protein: CAWKPGPNTEAFF
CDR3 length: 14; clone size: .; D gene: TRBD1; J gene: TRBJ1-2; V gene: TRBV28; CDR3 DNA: TGTGCCAGCAGTTGGCGGGACAGGGTCTATGGCTACACCTTC; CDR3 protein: CASSWRDRVYGYTF
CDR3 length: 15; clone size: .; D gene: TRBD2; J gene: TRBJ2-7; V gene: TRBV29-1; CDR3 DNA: TGCAGCGTTGAAGATCCCACTAGCGGGAGTAACAAGCAGTACTTC; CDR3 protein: CSVEDPTSGSNKQYF
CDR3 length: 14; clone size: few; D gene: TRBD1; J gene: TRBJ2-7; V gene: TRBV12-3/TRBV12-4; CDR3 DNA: TGTGCCAGCAGTTTGGGGGACAGGGACTACGAGCAGTACTTC; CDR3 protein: CASSLGDRDYEQYF
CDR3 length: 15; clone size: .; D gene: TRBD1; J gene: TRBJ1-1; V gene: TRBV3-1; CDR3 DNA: TGTGCCAGCACCTCCACAGGGGCCTCGAACACTGAAGCTTTCTTT; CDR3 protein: CASTSTGASNTEAFF
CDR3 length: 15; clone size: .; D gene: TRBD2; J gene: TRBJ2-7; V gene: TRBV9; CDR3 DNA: TGTGCCAGCAGCGGAGGACTAGCGGGAGGCGACGAGCAGTACTTC; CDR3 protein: CASSGGLAGGDEQYF
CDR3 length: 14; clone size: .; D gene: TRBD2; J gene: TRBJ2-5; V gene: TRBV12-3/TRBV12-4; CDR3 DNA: TGTGCCAGCCATAGCGGGAGGGCCGGGGAGACCCAGTACTTC; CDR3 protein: CASHSGRAGETQYF
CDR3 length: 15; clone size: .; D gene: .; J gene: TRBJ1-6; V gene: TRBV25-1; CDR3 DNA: TGTGCCAGCAGTGAATACCCGAAGGGTAACTCACCCCTCCACTTT; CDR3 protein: CASSEYPKGNSPLHF
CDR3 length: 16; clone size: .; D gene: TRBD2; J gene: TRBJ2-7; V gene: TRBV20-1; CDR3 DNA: TGCAGTGCTAGAGGGACTAGCGGGAGGGAGCTCGACGAGCAGTACTTC; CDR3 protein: CSARGTSGRELDEQYF
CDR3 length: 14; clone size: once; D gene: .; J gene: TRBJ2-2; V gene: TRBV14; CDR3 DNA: TGTGCCAGCAGCCCGACAATGCATGCCGGGGAGCTGTTTTTT; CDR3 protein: CASSPTMHAGELFF
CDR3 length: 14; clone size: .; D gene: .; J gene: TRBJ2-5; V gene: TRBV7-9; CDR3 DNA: TGTGCCAGCAGCTTAAGGGCTAGTGGAGGGACCCAGTACTTC; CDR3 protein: CASSLRASGGTQYF
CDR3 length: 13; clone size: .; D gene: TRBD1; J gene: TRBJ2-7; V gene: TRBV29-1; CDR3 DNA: TGCAGCGTAGACAGGGGAGGACCCTACGAGCAGTACTTC; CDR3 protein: CSVDRGGPYEQYF
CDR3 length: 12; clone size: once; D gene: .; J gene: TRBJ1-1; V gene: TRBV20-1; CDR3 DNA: TGCAGTGCGGAGAGCCGCGGCACTGAAGCTTTCTTT; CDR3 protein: CSAESRGTEAFF
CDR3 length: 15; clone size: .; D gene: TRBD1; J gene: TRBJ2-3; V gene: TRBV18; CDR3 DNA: TGTGCCAGCTCACGGGGACAGGGGCCGGCAGATACGCAGTATTTT; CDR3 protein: CASSRGQGPADTQYF
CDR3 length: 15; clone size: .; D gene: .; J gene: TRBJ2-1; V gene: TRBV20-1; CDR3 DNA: TGCAGTGCTAGAGACTCAAGGAGCTCCTACAATGAGCAGTTCTTC; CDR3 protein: CSARDSRSSYNEQFF
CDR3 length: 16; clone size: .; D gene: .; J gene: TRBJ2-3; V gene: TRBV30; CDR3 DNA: TGTGCCTGGAGTGTACGTGTGACAGGCGGGACAGATACGCAGTATTTT; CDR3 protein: CAWSVRVTGGTDTQYF
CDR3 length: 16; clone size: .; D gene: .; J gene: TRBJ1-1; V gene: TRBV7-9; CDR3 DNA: TGTGCCAGCAGCCCCCGAGACGACAGGCCGAACACTGAAGCTTTCTTT; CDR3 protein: CASSPRDDRPNTEAFF
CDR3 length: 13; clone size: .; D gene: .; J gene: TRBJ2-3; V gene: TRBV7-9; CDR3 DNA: TGTGCCAGCAGCTTACGCGTGCTTGATACGCAGTATTTT; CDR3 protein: CASSLRVLDTQYF